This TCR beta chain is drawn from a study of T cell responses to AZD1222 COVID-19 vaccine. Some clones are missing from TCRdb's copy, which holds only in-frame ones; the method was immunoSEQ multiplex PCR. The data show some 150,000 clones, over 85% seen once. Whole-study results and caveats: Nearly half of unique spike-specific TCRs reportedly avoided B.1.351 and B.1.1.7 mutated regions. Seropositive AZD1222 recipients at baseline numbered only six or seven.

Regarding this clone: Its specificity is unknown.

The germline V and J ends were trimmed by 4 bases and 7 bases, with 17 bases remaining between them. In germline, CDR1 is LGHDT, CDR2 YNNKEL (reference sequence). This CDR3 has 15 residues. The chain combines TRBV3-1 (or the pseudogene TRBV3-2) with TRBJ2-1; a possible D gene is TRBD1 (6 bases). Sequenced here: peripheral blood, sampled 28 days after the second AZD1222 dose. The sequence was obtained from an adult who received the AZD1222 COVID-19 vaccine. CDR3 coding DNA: TGTGCCAGCAGCCCACAGGGATGGTCTTCAAATGAGCAGTTCTTC. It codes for CASSPQGWSSNEQFF.